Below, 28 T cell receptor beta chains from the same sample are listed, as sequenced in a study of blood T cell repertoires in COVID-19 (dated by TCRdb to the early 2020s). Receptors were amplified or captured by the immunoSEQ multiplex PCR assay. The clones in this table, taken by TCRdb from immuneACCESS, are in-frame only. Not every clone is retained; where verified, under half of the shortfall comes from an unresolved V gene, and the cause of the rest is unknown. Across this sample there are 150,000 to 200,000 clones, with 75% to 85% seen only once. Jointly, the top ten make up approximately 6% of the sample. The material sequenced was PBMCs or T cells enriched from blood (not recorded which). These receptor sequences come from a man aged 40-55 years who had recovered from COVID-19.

CDR3 loop: CASSATSGGRSSYEQYV. The CDR3 DNA sequence: TGTGCCAGCAGCGCGACTAGCGGGGGCCGTAGCTCCTACGAGCAGTACGTC. The gene calls are TRBV7-9 and TRBJ2-7; 12 bases match TRBD2. J lost 0 bases, V lost 5 bases, and 8 bases had no gene match. Germline V gene lookup returns CDR1 SEHNR and CDR2 FQNEAQ (reference sequence). CDR3 length equals 17 residues.

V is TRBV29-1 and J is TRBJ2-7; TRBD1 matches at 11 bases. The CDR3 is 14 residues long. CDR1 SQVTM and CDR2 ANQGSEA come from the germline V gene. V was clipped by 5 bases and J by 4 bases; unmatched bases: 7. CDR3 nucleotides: TGCAGCGTTCGCGGGACAGGGGGGACTTACGAGCAGTACTTC. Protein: CSVRGTGGTYEQYF.

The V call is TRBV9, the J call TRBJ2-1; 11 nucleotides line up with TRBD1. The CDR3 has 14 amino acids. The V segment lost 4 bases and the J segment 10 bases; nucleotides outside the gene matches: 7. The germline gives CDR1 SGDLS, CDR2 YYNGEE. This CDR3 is CASSPGQGALEQFF. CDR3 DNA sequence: TGTGCCAGCAGCCCCGGACAGGGGGCGTTAGAGCAGTTCTTC.

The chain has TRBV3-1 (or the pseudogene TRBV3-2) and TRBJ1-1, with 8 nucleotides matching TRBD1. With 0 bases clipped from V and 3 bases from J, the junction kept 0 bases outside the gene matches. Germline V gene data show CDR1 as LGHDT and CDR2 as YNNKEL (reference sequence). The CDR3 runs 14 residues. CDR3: CASSQEQGDTEAFF. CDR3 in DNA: TGTGCCAGCAGCCAAGAACAGGGGGACACTGAAGCTTTCTTT.

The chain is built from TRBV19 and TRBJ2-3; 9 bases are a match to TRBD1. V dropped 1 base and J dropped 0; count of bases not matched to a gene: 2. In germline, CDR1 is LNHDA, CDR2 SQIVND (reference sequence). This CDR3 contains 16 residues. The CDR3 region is CASSIVTGGSTDTQYF. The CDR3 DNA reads TGTGCCAGTAGTATAGTGACAGGGGGTAGCACAGATACGCAGTATTTT. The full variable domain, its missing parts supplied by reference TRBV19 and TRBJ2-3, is DGGITQSPKYLFRKEGQNVTLSCEQNLNHDAMYWYRQDPGQGLRLIYYSQIVNDFQKGDIAEGYSVSREKKESFPLTVTSAQKNPTAFYLCASSIVTGGSTDTQYFGPGTRLTVL.

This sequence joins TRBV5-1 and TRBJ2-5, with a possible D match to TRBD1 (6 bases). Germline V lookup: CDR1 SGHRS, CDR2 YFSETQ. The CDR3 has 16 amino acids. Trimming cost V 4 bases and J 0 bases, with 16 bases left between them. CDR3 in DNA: TGCGCCAGCAGCAAACGACAGGACGAGTACCAAGAGACCCAGTACTTC. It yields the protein CASSKRQDEYQETQYF.

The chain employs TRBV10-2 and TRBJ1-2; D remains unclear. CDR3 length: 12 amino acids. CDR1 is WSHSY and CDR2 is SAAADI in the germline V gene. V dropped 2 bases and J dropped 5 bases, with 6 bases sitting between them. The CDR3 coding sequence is TGCGCCAGCAGTGAGGCGGGTTATGGCTACACCTTC. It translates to CASSEAGYGYTF.

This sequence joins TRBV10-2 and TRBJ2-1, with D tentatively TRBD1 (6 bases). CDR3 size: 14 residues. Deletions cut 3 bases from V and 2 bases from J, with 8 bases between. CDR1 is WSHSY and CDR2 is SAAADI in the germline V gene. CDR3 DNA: TGCGCCAGCAGTGACAGGGGAGCCTACAATGAGCAGTTCTTC. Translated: CASSDRGAYNEQFF.

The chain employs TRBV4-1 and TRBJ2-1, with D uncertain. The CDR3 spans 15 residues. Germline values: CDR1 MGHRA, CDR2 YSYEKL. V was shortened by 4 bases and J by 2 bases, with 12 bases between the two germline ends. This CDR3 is CASSLANLPYNEQFF. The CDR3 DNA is TGCGCCAGCAGCCTTGCTAACCTACCCTACAATGAGCAGTTCTTC.

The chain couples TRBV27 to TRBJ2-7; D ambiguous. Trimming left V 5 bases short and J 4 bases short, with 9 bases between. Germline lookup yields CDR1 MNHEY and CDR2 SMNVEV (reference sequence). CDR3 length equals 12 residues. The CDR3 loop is CASSPGAYEQYF. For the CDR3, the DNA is TGTGCCAGCAGTCCTGGAGCGTACGAGCAGTACTTC.

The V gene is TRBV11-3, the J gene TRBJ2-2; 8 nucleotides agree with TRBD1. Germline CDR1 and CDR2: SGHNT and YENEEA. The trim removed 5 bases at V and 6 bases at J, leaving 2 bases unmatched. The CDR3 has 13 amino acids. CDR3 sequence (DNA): TGTGCCAGCAGCCGACAGGGGTCCGGGGAGCTGTTTTTT. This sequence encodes CASSRQGSGELFF.

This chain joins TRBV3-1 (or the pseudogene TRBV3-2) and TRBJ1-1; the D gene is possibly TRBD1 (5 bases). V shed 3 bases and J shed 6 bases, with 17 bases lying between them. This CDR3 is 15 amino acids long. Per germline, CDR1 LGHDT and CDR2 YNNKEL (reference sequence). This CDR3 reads CASSHRASGGAEAFF. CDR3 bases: TGTGCCAGCAGCCACCGGGCCTCTGGGGGGGCTGAAGCTTTCTTT.

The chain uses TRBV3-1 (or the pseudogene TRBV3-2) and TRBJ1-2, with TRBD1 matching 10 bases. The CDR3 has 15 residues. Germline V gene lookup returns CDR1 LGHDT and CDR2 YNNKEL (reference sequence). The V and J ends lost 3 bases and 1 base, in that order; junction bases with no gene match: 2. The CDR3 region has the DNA TGTGCCAGCAGCCAGGGGACAGGGGTTAACTATGGCTACACCTTC. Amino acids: CASSQGTGVNYGYTF.

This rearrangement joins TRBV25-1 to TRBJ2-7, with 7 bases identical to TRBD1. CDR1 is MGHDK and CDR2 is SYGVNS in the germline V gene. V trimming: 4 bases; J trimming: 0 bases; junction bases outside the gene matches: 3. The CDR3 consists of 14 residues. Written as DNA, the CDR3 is TGTGCCAGCAGTGGACAGGGAAACTCCTACGAGCAGTACTTC. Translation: CASSGQGNSYEQYF.

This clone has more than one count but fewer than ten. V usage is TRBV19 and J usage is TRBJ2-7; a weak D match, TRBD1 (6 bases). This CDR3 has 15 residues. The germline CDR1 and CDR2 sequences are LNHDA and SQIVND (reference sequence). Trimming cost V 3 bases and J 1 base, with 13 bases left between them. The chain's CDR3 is CASSMQDSPSYEQYV. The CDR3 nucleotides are TGTGCCAGTAGTATGCAGGACAGTCCGTCCTACGAGCAGTACGTC.

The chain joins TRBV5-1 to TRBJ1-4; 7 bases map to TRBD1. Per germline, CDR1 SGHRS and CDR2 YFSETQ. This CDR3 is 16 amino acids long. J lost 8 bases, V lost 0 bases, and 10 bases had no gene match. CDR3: CASSLGVDRAAEKLFF. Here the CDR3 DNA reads TGCGCCAGCAGCTTGGGAGTAGACAGGGCGGCAGAAAAACTGTTTTTT.

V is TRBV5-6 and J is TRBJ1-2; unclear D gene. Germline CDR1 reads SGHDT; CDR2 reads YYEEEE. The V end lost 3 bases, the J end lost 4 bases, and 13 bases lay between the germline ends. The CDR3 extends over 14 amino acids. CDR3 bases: TGTGCCAGCAGCTCCGGCCCAGAGGGCTATGGCTACACCTTC. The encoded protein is CASSSGPEGYGYTF. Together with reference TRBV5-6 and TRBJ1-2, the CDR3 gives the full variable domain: DAGVTQSPTHLIKTRGQQVTLRCSPKSGHDTVSWYQQALGQGPQFIFQYYEEEERQRGNFPDRFSGHQFPNYSSELNVNALLLGDSALYLCASSSGPEGYGYTFGSGTRLTVV.

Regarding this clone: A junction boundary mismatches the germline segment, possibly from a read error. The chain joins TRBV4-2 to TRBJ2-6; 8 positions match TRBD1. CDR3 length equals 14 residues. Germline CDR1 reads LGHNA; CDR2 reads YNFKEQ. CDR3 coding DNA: TGTGCCAGCAGCCAAGAGACAGGGGTCAACGTCCTGACTTTC. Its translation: CASSQETGVNVLTF.

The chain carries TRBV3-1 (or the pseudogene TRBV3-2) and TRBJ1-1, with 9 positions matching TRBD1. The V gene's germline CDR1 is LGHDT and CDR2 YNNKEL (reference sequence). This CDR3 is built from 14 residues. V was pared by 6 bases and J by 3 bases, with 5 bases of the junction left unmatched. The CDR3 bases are TGTGCCAGCAGGAACCGGGACAGGGACACTGAAGCTTTCTTT. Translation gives CASRNRDRDTEAFF.

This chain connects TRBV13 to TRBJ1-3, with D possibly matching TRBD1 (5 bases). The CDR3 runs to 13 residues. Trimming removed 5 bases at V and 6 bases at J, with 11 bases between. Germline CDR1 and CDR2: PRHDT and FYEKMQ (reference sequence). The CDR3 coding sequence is TGTGCCAGCAGCGGGACGCGGGAAAACACCATATATTTT. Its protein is CASSGTRENTIYF.

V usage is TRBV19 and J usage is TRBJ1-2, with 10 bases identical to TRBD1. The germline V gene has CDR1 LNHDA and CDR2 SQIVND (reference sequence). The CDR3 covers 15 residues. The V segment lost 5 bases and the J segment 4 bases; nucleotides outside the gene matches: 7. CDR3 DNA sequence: TGTGCCAGTAGTGAGACAGGGGGCTTCGGCTATGGCTACACCTTC. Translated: CASSETGGFGYGYTF. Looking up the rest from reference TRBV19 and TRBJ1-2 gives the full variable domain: DGGITQSPKYLFRKEGQNVTLSCEQNLNHDAMYWYRQDPGQGLRLIYYSQIVNDFQKGDIAEGYSVSREKKESFPLTVTSAQKNPTAFYLCASSETGGFGYGYTFGSGTRLTVV.

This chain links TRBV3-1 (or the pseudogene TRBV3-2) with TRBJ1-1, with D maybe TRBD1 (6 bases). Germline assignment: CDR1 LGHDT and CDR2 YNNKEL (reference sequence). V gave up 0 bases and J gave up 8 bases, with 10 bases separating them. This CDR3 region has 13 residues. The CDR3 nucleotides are TGTGCCAGCAGCCAAGAGGTGACAGGAGAAGCTTTCTTT. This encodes CASSQEVTGEAFF.

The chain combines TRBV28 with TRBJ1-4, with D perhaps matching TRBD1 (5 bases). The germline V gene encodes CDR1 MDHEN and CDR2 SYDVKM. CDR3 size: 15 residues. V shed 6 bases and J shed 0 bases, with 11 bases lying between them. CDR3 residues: CASRGGGATNEKLFF. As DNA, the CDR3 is TGTGCCAGCAGAGGCGGGGGGGCAACTAATGAAAAACTGTTTTTT.

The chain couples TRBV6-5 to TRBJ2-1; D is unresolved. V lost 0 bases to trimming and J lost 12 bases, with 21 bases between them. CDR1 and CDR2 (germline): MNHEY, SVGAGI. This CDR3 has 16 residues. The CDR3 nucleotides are TGTGCCAGCAGTTACTCTCTCTCCTCGACTCGCCCGGGGCAGTTCTTC. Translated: CASSYSLSSTRPGQFF.

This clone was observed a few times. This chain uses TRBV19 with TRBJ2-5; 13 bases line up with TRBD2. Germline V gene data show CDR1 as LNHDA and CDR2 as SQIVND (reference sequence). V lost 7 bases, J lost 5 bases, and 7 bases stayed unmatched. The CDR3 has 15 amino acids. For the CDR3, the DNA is TGTGCCAGTAAGGAACTAGCGGGGGGGCCGGAGACCCAGTACTTC. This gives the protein CASKELAGGPETQYF. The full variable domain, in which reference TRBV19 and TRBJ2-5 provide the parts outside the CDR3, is DGGITQSPKYLFRKEGQNVTLSCEQNLNHDAMYWYRQDPGQGLRLIYYSQIVNDFQKGDIAEGYSVSREKKESFPLTVTSAQKNPTAFYLCASKELAGGPETQYFGPGTRLLVL.

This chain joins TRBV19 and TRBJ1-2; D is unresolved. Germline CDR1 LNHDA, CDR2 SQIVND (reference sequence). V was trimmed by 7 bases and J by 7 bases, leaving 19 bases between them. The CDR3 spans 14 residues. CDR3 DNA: TGTGCCAGTAACCCGGAGGGAGGGCTGTTTGGCTACACCTTC. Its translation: CASNPEGGLFGYTF.

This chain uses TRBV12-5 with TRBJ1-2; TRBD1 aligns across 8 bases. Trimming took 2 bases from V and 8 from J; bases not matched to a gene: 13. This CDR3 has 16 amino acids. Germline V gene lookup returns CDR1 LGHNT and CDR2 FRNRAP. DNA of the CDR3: TGTGCTAGTGGTTTGAGCGGTCAAGTCGGGACAGGCGGCTACACCTTC. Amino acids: CASGLSGQVGTGGYTF.

The CDR3 DNA sequence: TGTGCCAGCAGTTCCAGGGTACTATACACTGAAGCTTTCTTT. Translated, it gives CASSSRVLYTEAFF. The rearrangement uses TRBV6-5 and TRBJ1-1; D is possibly TRBD1 (5 bases). Looked up from germline, CDR1 is MNHEY and CDR2 is SVGAGI. V was trimmed by 4 bases and J by 3 bases, leaving 12 bases between them. The CDR3 has 14 residues.